Listed below are T cell receptor beta chains from one sample, sequenced in a study of T cell repertoires in cytomegalovirus infection. MiXCR, run by TCRdb on the reads, gives a single entry per CDR3 protein. The repertoire holds a few hundred thousand distinct CDR3 sequences, with roughly 43% as singletons. Their recognized antigens are unknown. The sample consisted of cultured PBMCs, taken from culture after CMV antigen stimulation. The receptor set was obtained from a human donor in good health (CMV status not recorded). Some clones in this sample may be carry-over from other donors' samples. Both conserved end residues are part of each CDR3. A D gene is named only where the DNA matches it firmly. Some rows mark clone size as missing; the rest say once, few, many or name a class of expanded clone.

d_gene	v_gene	j_gene	abundance	CDR3nt	CDR3aa
TRBD1	TRBV7-2	TRBJ1-2	many	TGTGCCAGCAGCGGCCGGGACAGGGGGAACTATGGCTACACCTTC	CASSGRDRGNYGYTF
TRBD1	TRBV7-2	TRBJ1-6	NA	TGTGCCAGCAGGGGACAGGGCTCGAATTCACCCCTCCACTTT	CASRGQGSNSPLHF
TRBD1	TRBV7-2	TRBJ2-5	few	TGTGCCAGCAGCTTAGTTAGGACAGGGGGAGAGACCCAGTACTTC	CASSLVRTGGETQYF
TRBD2	TRBV19	TRBJ2-2	NA	TGTGCCAGTAGGGCTCGGACTAGCGGATCCGGGGAGCTGTTTTTT	CASRARTSGSGELFF
TRBD2	TRBV7-9	TRBJ2-7	NA	TGTGCCAGCAGCTTAGCTGGTGGCGGGGGGGCCCGCGAGCAGTACTTC	CASSLAGGGGAREQYF
TRBD2	TRBV7-6	TRBJ2-1	few	TGTGCCAGCAGCTCACCCCAAGCTAGCGGGGGGTACAATGAGCAGTTCTTC	CASSSPQASGGYNEQFF
TRBD2	TRBV4-2	TRBJ2-7	NA	TGTGCCAGCAGCCAAGATCTTGGCGGGAGGACAATCTCCTACGAGCAGTACTTC	CASSQDLGGRTISYEQYF
NA	TRBV7-2	TRBJ1-6	few	TGTGCCAGCAGCTTCAGTGACTCACCCCTCCACTTT	CASSFSDSPLHF
NA	TRBV4-3	TRBJ1-2	NA	TGCGCCAGCAGCCAAGATTGGACAGTTAACTATGGCTACACCTTC	CASSQDWTVNYGYTF
NA	TRBV4-2	TRBJ1-2	NA	TGTGCCAGCAGCCAAGATGTCGAGGTTTACGGCTACACCTTC	CASSQDVEVYGYTF
NA	TRBV12-3/TRBV12-4	TRBJ1-6	few	TGTGCCAGCAGTCTCTCCAGGGGAAGGTCACCCCTCCACTTT	CASSLSRGRSPLHF
TRBD2	TRBV6-2/TRBV6-3	TRBJ2-3	NA	TGTGCCAGCAGTTACTCGAGTAGCGGGGGGGCAAGAGATACGCAGTATTTT	CASSYSSSGGARDTQYF
NA	TRBV12-3/TRBV12-4	TRBJ1-3	NA	TGTGCCAGCAGAACAGGGCAGAGCTCTGGAAACACCATATATTTT	CASRTGQSSGNTIYF
NA	TRBV5-1	TRBJ1-1	once	TGCGCCAGCAGCTTGGAGTCAGAGATGAACACTGAAGCTTTCTTT	CASSLESEMNTEAFF
NA	TRBV7-2	TRBJ2-5	few	TGTGCCAGCCGGGAGACGGAGACCCAGTACTTC	CASRETETQYF
NA	TRBV7-8	TRBJ1-1	NA	TGTGCCAGCAGTTATGGGGTCGGGAACACTGAAGCTTTCTTT	CASSYGVGNTEAFF
NA	TRBV12-3/TRBV12-4	TRBJ1-2	few	TGTGCCAGCAGTTCCACCGGCGCGGGAATCTATGGCTACACCTTC	CASSSTGAGIYGYTF
NA	TRBV7-2	TRBJ1-2	few	TGTGCCAGCATCCGGGGCGGCTATGGCTACACCTTC	CASIRGGYGYTF
NA	TRBV7-2	TRBJ1-1	few	TGTGCCAGCAGCTTAAGAGCCCTCGGGGGCCTGAGAACTGAAGCTTTCTTT	CASSLRALGGLRTEAFF
TRBD1	TRBV20-1	TRBJ1-4	NA	TGCAGTGCTAGAGTGGGGACAGGGATTGGTGAAAAACTGTTTTTT	CSARVGTGIGEKLFF